This TCR beta chain is drawn from a study of vaccination and CD4 T cells after COVID-19 (dated by TCRdb to between 2021 and 2023). Some background on the complete study: Every convalescent patient had a positive nasal swab PCR test for SARS-CoV-2, with mild disease in 8 to 10 patients and severe disease in one. In the convalescent cohort there were six males and four females, among whom were two Hispanic individuals, seven Caucasians, two Asians and one multiracial person. Each participant got two doses of either the Pfizer-BioNTech BNT162b2 vaccine (n=8) or the Moderna mRNA-1273 vaccine (n=2). Post-COVID blood samples from convalescent patients were collected a median of around 110 days after diagnosis, with a range of 35 to 161 days. Post-vaccine blood samples were taken a median of around 70 days after the second vaccine dose, with a range of roughly 14 to 250 days. The cultures were stimulated with overlapping spike peptide pools from SARS-CoV-2 and from the common cold coronaviruses HCoV-NL63, HCoV-OC43 and HCoV-229E. As controls, cultures received a CEFX viral epitope pool (the positive control), an HIV-1 Nef peptide pool (the negative control), or no peptide at all. In 10 COVID-19 convalescent patients and a few infection-naive healthy vaccine recipients, researchers compared the spike-specific CD4+ TCR repertoire from before mRNA vaccination with the repertoire from after.

The method was PCR. At the Johns Hopkins FTIC core, DNA from the cultured CD4+ T cells underwent TCR sequencing with the Oncomine TCR Beta short-read assay. The QIAamp micro DNA kit was used to extract genomic DNA from the cultured CD4+ T cells. The Oncomine TCR Beta libraries from cultured CD4+ T cells were pooled using unique dual indexes and then sequenced on an Illumina iSeq 100. In the original analysis: Non-productive sequences were filtered out, and CDR3s that did not start with C, did not end with F or W, or were shorter than 7 amino acids were discarded. The MANAFEST web application was used to identify antigen-specific clonotypes by comparing peptide-stimulated wells against reference wells and other culture wells. Positive clones required FDR below 0.05, an odds ratio above 5, and productive frequency above 0.1% in at least two of three replicate wells. A clonotype was classed as cross-reactive if the clonotype showed significant expansion both in SARS-CoV-2 spike wells and in at least one common cold coronavirus spike condition. CDR3 homology was assessed with Levenshtein distances (stringdist) and unrooted phylogenetic trees (ape) in R version 3.6.1. TCRdb itself trimmed the public reads at Q25 with fastp, ran MiXCR and retained productive beta chains. Rows are combined by CDR3 protein, so each entry shows the most common genes and DNA. These V and J calls derive from TCRdb rather than the authors' analysis. Recorded for this sample are some 16,000 distinct CDR3 sequences; around 59% of them occurred a single time. The biggest ten clones account for less than 9.5% of the sample.

The full study reports these points: In convalescent patients, a median 86.3% of post-vaccine SARS-CoV-2-reactive clones were detected only after vaccination, and vaccine-specific priming was suggested by this finding. Only a relatively small number of convalescent patients were included in the study, and early timepoints following natural infection were not analyzed. The median count of SARS-CoV-2-reactive clonotypes went up from some 23 after infection to 30 to 40 after vaccination, although the change was not significant. Of the vaccine-specific clones in convalescent patients, 304 of 307, or nearly all, reacted only to SARS-CoV-2 spike and did not cross-react with common cold coronaviruses.

The sample's treatment or condition label, in plain terms: approximately 11-day PBMC culture with coronavirus spike peptide pools or control peptides (ViraFEST assay). The study used the ViraFEST assay, which expanded antigen-specific T cells with peptide pools and then identified expanded clonotypes by TCR sequencing. The convalescent patients' positive SARS-CoV-2 PCR tests were from March to December 2020, which was before the Alpha, Beta and Delta variants emerged in the United States. More than 1.5 million PBMCs per well were cultured in IMDM with roughly 5.5% human AB serum and around 10 IU/ml IL-2, plus 10 ug/ml peptide pools. On days 3 and 7, half of the culture medium was replaced with fresh IL-2-containing medium. Once the cells had been in culture for around nine days, the EasySep CD4+ T cell isolation kit was used to isolate CD4+ T cells by negative selection. Ficoll-Paque Plus gradient centrifugation was used to isolate PBMCs from whole blood, and the isolated PBMCs were then either used fresh or cryopreserved at -140C. Triplicate wells were generally used for each culture condition.

A word on this clonotype: The antigen it binds to is not known. One base away there is no much larger clone; base qualities are not given.

The sample comprised CD4+ T cells from blood, cultured in vitro. This TCR was sampled from a human donor who had recovered from COVID-19.

Here is the DNA: TGTGCCAGCAGTGTAGCGACTCACTATGGCTACACCTTC. This is translated as CASSVATHYGYTF. The rearranged segments are TRBV25-1 and TRBJ1-2; too little of a D gene remains to name it. V drops 4 bases and J drops 3 bases, leaving 9 bases in between. The CDR3 starts with the cysteine, ends with the phenylalanine, and has 13 residues. The kept DNA is CDR3 alone, 39 bases in frame from the first base. CDR1 and CDR2 (MGHDK, SYGVNS) derive from the germline V gene.